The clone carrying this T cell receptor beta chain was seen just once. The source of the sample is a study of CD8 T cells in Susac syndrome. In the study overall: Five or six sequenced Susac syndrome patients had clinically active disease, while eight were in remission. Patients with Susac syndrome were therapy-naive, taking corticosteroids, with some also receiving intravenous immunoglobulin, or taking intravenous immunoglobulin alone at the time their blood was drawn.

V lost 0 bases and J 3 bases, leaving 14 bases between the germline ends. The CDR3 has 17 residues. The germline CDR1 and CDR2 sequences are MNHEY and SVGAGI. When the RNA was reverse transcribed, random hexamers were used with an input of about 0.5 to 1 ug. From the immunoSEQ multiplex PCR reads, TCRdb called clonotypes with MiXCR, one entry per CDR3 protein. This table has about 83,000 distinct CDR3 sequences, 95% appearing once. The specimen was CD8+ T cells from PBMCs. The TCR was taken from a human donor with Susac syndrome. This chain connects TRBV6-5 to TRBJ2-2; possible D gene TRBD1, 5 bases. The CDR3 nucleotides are TGTGCCAGCAGTTACTCGATGGTGCCAGGGTACACCGGGGAGCTGTTTTTT. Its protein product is CASSYSMVPGYTGELFF.